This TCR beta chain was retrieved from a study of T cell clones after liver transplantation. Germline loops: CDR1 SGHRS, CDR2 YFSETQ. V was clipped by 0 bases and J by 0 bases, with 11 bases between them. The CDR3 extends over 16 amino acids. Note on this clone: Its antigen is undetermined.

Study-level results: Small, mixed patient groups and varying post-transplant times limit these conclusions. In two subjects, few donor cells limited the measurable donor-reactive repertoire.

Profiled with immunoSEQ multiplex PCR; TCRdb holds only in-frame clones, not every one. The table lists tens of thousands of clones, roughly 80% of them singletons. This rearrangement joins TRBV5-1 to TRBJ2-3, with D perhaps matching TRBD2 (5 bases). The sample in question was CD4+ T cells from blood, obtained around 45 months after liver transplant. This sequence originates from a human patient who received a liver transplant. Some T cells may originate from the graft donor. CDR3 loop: CASSLGGMTSTDTQYF. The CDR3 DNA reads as TGCGCCAGCAGCTTGGGAGGGATGACTAGCACAGATACGCAGTATTTT.